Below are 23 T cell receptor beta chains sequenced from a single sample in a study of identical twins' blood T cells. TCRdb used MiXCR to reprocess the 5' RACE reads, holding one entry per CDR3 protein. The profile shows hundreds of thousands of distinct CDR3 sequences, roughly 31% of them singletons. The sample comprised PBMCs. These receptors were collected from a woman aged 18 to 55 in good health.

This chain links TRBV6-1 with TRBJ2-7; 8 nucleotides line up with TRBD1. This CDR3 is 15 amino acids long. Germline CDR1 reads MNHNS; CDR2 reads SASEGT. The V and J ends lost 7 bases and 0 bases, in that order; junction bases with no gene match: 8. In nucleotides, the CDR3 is TGTGCCAGCACCCACGGGACAGGAAGCTCCTACGAGCAGTACTTC. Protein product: CASTHGTGSSYEQYF.

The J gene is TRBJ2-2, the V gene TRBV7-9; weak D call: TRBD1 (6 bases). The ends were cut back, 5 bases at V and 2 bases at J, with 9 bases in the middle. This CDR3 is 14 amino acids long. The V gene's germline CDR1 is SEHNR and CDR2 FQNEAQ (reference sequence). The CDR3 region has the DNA TGTGCCAGCAGCCGACAGGACAACACCGGGGAGCTGTTTTTT. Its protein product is CASSRQDNTGELFF.

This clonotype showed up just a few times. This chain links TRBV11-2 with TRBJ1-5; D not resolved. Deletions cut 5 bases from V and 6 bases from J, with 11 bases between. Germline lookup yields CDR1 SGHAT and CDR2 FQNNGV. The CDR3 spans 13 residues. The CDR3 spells CASSQFIGQPQHF. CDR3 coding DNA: TGTGCCAGCAGCCAGTTTATCGGTCAGCCCCAGCATTTT.

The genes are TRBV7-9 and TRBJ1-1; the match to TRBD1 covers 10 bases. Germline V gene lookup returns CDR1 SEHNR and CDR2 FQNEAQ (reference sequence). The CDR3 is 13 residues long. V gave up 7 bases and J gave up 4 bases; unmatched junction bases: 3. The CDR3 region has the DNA TGTGCCAGCACCCGGGACAGGGGCACTGAAGCTTTCTTT. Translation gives CASTRDRGTEAFF.

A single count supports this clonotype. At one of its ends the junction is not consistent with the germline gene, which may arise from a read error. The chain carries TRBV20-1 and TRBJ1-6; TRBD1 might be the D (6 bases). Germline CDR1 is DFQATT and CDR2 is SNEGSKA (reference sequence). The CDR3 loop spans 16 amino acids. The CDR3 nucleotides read TGCAGTGCTAGAGAAACAGGGAGCTCCTATAATCCACCCCTCCACTTT. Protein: CSARETGSSYNPPLHF.

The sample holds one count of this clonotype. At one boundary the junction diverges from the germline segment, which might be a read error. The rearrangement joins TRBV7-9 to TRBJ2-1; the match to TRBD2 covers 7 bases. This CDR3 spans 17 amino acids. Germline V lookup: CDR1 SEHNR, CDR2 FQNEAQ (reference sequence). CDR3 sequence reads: CASSLASVRGRGDEQFF. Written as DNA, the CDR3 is TGCGCCAGCAGCTTAGCCTCGGTACGCGGGAGAGGCGATGAGCAGTTCTTC.

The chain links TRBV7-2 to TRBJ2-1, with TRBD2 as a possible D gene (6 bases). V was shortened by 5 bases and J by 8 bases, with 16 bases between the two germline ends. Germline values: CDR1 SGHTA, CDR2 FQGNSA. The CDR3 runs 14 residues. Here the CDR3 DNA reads TGTGCCAGCAGCACGGGGGTTAACCCCGATGAGCAGTTCTTC. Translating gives CASSTGVNPDEQFF.

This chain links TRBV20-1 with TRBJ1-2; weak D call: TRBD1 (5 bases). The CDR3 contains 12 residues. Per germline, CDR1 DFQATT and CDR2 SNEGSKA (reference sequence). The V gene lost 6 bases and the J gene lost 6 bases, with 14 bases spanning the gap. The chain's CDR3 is CSAPPGVDGYTF. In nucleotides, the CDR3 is TGCAGTGCCCCACCGGGGGTGGATGGCTACACCTTC.

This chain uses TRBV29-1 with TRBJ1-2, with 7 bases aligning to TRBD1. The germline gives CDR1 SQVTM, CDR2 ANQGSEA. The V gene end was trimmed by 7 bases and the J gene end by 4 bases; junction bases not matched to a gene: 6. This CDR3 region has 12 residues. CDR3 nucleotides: TGCAGCGGGCGGGACAGCAGCTATGGCTACACCTTC. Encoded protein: CSGRDSSYGYTF.

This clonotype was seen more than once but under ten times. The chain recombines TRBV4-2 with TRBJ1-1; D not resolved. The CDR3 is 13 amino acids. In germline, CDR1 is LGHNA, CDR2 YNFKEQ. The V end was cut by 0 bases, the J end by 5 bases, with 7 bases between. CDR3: CASSQEPGTEAFF. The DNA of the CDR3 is TGTGCCAGCAGCCAAGAACCGGGGACTGAAGCTTTCTTT.

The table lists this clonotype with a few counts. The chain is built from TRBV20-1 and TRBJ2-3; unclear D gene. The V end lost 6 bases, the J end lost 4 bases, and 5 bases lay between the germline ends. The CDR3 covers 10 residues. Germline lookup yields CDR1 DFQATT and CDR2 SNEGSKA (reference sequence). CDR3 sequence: CSALSDTQYF. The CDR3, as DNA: TGCAGTGCCCTTTCAGATACGCAGTATTTT.

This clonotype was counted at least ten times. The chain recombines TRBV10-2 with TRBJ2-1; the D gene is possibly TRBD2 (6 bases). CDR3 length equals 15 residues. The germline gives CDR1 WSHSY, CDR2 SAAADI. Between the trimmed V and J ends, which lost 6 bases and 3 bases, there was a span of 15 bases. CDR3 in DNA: TGCGCCAGCAGCCCCTTAGTAGCGGACTACAATGAGCAGTTCTTC. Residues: CASSPLVADYNEQFF.

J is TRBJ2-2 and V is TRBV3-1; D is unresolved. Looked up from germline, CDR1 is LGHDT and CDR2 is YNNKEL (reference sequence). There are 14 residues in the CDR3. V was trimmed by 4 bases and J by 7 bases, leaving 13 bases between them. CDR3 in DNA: TGTGCCAGCAGCCTAGGTCCGATGGTCGGGGAGCTGTTTTTT. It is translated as CASSLGPMVGELFF.

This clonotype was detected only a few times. CDR3 DNA sequence: TGCAGTGCTAAACAGGGCTCTGGAAACACCATATATTTT. This sequence encodes CSAKQGSGNTIYF. The chain is built from TRBV20-1 and TRBJ1-3; perhaps TRBD1 as D (6 bases). The germline V gene has CDR1 DFQATT and CDR2 SNEGSKA (reference sequence). V was shortened by 4 bases and J by 0 bases, with 7 bases between the two germline ends. This CDR3 is 13 amino acids long.

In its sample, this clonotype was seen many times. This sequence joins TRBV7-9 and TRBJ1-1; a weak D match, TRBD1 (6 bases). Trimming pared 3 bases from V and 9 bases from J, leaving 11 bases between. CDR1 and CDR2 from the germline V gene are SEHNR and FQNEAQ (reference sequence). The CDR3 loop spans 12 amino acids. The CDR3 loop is CASSLFTGQAFF. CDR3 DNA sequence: TGTGCCAGCAGCTTGTTTACAGGGCAAGCTTTCTTT.

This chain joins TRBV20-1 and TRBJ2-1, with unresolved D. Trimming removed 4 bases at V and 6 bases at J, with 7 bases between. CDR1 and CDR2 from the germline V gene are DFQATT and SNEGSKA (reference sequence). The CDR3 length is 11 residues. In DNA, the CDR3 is TGCAGTGCTACCAGGCTCAATGAGCAGTTCTTC. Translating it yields CSATRLNEQFF.

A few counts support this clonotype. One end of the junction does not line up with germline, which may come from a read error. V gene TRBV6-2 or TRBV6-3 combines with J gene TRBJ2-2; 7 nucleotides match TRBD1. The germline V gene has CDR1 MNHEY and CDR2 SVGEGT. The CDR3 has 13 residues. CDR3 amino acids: CTSGTANTGELFF. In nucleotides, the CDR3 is TGTACCAGTGGGACAGCGAACACCGGGGAGCTGTTTTTT.

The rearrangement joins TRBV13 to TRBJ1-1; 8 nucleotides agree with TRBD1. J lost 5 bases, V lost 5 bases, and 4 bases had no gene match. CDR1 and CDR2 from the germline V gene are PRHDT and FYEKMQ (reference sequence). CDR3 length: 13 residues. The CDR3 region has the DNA TGTGCCAGCAGCCAAAGGACAGGGACTGAAGCTTTCTTT. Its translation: CASSQRTGTEAFF.

The CDR3 here is CASSLGGLAGTDTQYF. CDR3 in DNA: TGTGCCAGCAGCTTAGGCGGACTAGCGGGAACAGATACGCAGTATTTT. The chain uses TRBV11-2 and TRBJ2-3, with 12 bases matching TRBD2. From germline, CDR1 is SGHAT and CDR2 FQNNGV. The CDR3 has 16 amino acids. The trim removed 1 base at V and 3 bases at J, leaving 2 bases unmatched.

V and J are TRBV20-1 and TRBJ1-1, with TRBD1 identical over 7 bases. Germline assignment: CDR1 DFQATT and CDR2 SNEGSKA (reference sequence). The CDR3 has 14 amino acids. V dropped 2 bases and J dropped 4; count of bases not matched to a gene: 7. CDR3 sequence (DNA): TGCAGTGCTAGATCACGACAGGGCGGCACTGAAGCTTTCTTT. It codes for CSARSRQGGTEAFF.

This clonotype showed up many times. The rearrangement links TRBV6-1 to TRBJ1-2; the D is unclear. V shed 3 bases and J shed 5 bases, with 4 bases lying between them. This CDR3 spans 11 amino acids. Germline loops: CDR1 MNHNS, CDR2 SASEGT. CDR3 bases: TGTGCCAGCAGTGAGACTTATGGCTACACCTTC. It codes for CASSETYGYTF.

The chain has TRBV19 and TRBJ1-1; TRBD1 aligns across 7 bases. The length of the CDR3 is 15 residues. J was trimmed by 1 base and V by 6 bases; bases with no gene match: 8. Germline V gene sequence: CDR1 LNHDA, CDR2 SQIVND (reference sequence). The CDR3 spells CASRRRDSQNTEAFF. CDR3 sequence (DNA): TGTGCCAGTAGACGCAGGGACAGCCAGAACACTGAAGCTTTCTTT. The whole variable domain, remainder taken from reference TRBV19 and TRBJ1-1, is DGGITQSPKYLFRKEGQNVTLSCEQNLNHDAMYWYRQDPGQGLRLIYYSQIVNDFQKGDIAEGYSVSREKKESFPLTVTSAQKNPTAFYLCASRRRDSQNTEAFFGQGTRLTVV.

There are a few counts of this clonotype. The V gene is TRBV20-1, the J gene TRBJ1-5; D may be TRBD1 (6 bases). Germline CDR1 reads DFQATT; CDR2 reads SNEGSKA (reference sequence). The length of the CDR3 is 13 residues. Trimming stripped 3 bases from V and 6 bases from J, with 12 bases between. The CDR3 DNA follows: TGCAGTGCTAGCGGGGGGCGCTTTCAGCCCCAGCATTTT. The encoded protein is CSASGGRFQPQHF.